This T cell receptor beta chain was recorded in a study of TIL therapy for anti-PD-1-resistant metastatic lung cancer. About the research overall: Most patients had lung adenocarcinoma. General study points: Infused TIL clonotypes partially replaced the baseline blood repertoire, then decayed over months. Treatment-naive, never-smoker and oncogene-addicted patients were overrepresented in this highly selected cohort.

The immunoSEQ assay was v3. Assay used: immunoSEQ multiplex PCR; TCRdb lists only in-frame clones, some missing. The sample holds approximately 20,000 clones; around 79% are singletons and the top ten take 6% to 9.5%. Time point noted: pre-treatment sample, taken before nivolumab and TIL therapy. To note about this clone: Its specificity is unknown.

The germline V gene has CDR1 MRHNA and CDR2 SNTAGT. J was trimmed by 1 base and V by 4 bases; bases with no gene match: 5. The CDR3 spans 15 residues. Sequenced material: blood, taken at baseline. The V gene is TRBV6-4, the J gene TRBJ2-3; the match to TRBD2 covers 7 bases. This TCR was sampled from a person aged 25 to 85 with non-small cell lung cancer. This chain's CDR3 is CASSAGGGGTDTQYF. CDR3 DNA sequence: TGTGCCAGCAGTGCGGGGGGAGGGGGCACAGATACGCAGTATTTT.